This entry lists 14 T cell receptor beta chains sequenced from one sample in a study of blood T cell repertoires in COVID-19. TCRdb's copy holds only in-frame clones and misses some; the assay was immunoSEQ multiplex PCR. This sample carries about 160,000 clones, approximately 80% of them seen once, and the ten largest clones take 4.5% to 7.5%. Sequenced: PBMCs or T cells enriched from blood (not recorded which). The receptors come from a man aged 40-55 years who had recovered from COVID-19.

The chain employs TRBV7-3 and TRBJ1-1; D is unclear. V lost 9 bases, J lost 4 bases, and 9 bases lay in between. Germline CDR1 SGHTA, CDR2 FQGTGA. The CDR3 runs 11 residues. This CDR3 reads CASRSGTEAFF. In DNA, the CDR3 is TGTGCCAGTAGAAGTGGCACTGAAGCTTTCTTT.

V and J are TRBV5-3 and TRBJ2-7, with 9 nucleotides matching TRBD1. TRBV5-3 is given ORF status, its function remaining uncertain. The CDR3 sequence is 16 residues long. Trimming at V came to 3 bases and at J to 5 bases, leaving 12 bases not matched to a gene. CDR3 sequence reads: CARSSPFGQGRDEQYV. The CDR3, as DNA: TGTGCCAGAAGCTCACCCTTCGGACAGGGGCGAGACGAGCAGTACGTC.

V and J are TRBV6-5 and TRBJ1-5; 9 bases map to TRBD1. The CDR3 extends over 14 amino acids. Trimming took 6 bases from V and 7 from J; bases not matched to a gene: 7. Germline V gene lookup returns CDR1 MNHEY and CDR2 SVGAGI. The CDR3 loop reads CASRRTGDVQPQHF. Written as DNA, the CDR3 is TGTGCCAGCAGAAGGACAGGGGACGTGCAGCCCCAGCATTTT.

The chain is built from TRBV7-6 and TRBJ1-2; unclear D gene. Trimming took off 1 base at V and 2 bases at J, with 11 bases between the two ends. Germline V gives CDR1 SGHVS, CDR2 FNYEAQ. The CDR3 consists of 15 residues. As DNA, the CDR3 is TGTGCCAGCAGCTTAGATTTGGCGGGGAACTATGGCTACACCTTC. It translates to CASSLDLAGNYGYTF.

The chain is built from TRBV27 and TRBJ2-5; 10 bases match TRBD2. The trim removed 3 bases at V and 1 base at J, leaving 5 bases unmatched. The CDR3 contains 16 residues. From germline, CDR1 is MNHEY and CDR2 SMNVEV (reference sequence). The CDR3 DNA is TGTGCCAGCAGTTTCGGTACTAGCGGGGTCCAAGAGACCCAGTACTTC. This translates into CASSFGTSGVQETQYF.

V and J are TRBV7-9 and TRBJ2-5; 8 bases match TRBD2. This CDR3 comprises 15 residues. The germline CDR1 and CDR2 sequences are SEHNR and FQNEAQ (reference sequence). J gave up 5 bases and V 4 bases, and 9 bases lay outside the gene matches. The CDR3 protein is CASSSSAGGKETQYF. The CDR3 DNA reads as TGTGCCAGCAGCTCCTCGGCGGGGGGAAAGGAGACCCAGTACTTC.

The CDR3 DNA reads as TGTGCCAGCTCAATCACAGGGTCAACTAATGAAAAACTGTTTTTT. Translating gives CASSITGSTNEKLFF. The rearrangement uses TRBV18 and TRBJ1-4, with D possibly being TRBD1 (6 bases). V lost 5 bases to trimming and J lost 0 bases, with 10 bases between them. The CDR3 loop spans 15 amino acids. The germline gives CDR1 KGHSH, CDR2 LQKENI.

The genes are TRBV5-1 and TRBJ2-2; D remains unclear. V was clipped by 2 bases and J by 1 base, with 9 bases between them. Germline CDR1 and CDR2: SGHRS and YFSETQ. This CDR3 comprises 15 residues. Here the CDR3 DNA reads TGCGCCAGCAGCTTTACCACAGAGAACACCGGGGAGCTGTTTTTT. Protein sequence: CASSFTTENTGELFF.

This clone was found a few times. The rearrangement joins TRBV3-1 (or the pseudogene TRBV3-2) to TRBJ1-1, with D uncertain. Trimming shortened V by 1 base and J by 8 bases, and 11 bases separated the two germline ends. CDR3 length: 13 amino acids. Germline CDR1 LGHDT, CDR2 YNNKEL (reference sequence). In DNA form, the CDR3 reads TGTGCCAGCAGCCAAGTGGGCAACTCGGAAGCTTTCTTT. Its translation is CASSQVGNSEAFF.

This clone was recorded a few times. The chain is built from TRBV6-5 and TRBJ1-2; 8 bases align to TRBD1. The CDR3 totals 13 residues. Trimming at V came to 6 bases and at J to 7 bases, leaving 7 bases not matched to a gene. Germline V gene sequence: CDR1 MNHEY, CDR2 SVGAGI. CDR3 nucleotide sequence: TGTGCCAGCAGAAGGACAGGGTCATTTGGCTACACCTTC. Protein: CASRRTGSFGYTF.

The V call is TRBV9, the J call TRBJ2-1; TRBD2 aligns across 14 bases. Germline loops: CDR1 SGDLS, CDR2 YYNGEE. V dropped 4 bases and J dropped 2; count of bases not matched to a gene: 5. This CDR3 contains 17 residues. CDR3 region: CASSNRLAGGAYNEQFF. The DNA of the CDR3 is TGTGCCAGCAGCAACCGACTAGCGGGGGGGGCCTACAATGAGCAGTTCTTC.

The chain is built from TRBV7-6 and TRBJ2-3; 8 bases line up with TRBD1. Germline CDR1 and CDR2: SGHVS and FNYEAQ. V gave up 3 bases and J gave up 5 bases; unmatched junction bases: 7. This CDR3 region has 15 residues. This chain's CDR3 is CASSFRQGYGDTQYF. CDR3 in DNA: TGTGCCAGCAGCTTCCGACAGGGGTACGGAGATACGCAGTATTTT.

The CDR3 loop is CASSLQGNPGNTIYF. Here the CDR3 DNA reads TGTGCCAGCAGTTTACAGGGGAATCCTGGAAACACCATATATTTT. This chain links TRBV6-5 with TRBJ1-3; TRBD1 agrees at 7 bases. The CDR3 is made up of 15 amino acids. Losses at the gene ends were 4 bases for V and 2 bases for J; bases not matched to a gene: 5. CDR1 MNHEY and CDR2 SVGAGI come from the germline V gene.

V and J are TRBV5-1 and TRBJ1-1; 12 bases line up with TRBD1. With 4 bases clipped from V and 1 base from J, the junction kept 8 bases outside the gene matches. This CDR3 has 17 residues. CDR1 and CDR2 (germline): SGHRS, YFSETQ. CDR3 residues: CASSPGTGGEGNTEAFF. DNA for the CDR3: TGCGCCAGCAGCCCTGGGACAGGGGGCGAGGGGAACACTGAAGCTTTCTTT.